This is a list of T cell receptor beta chains from one sample in a study of CD8+CD57+ T cells in acquired aplastic anemia. Using its own MiXCR run on the reads, TCRdb lists one record per CDR3 protein. The sample records a few hundred thousand distinct CDR3 sequences, 55% to 65% being singletons. The specimen sequenced was sorted CD4+, CD8+, or CD8+CD57+ T cells (not recorded which) from PBMCs. Every receptor here comes from a human donor with severe aplastic anemia or a healthy control (not recorded which). Both conserved end residues are part of each CDR3. D genes are given only for firm matches. For some rows the clone size is stated as once, few or many, or as a class when expanded; others skip it.

>few|-|TRBJ2-5|TRBV7-2
TGTGCCAGCAGCTTTCCTGGACAGAGACAAGAGACCCAGTACTTC
CASSFPGQRQETQYF
>many|-|TRBJ2-2|TRBV11-1
TGTGCCAGCAGCGGCAGGGTTGTCGGGGAGCTGTTTTTT
CASSGRVVGELFF
>-|-|TRBJ1-2|TRBV2
TGTGCCACCAGTGAGGCGGTCGGGGATGGCTACACCTTC
CATSEAVGDGYTF
>few|-|TRBJ2-7|TRBV12-3/TRBV12-4
TGTGCTAGTGGCCGCACCTACGAGCAGTACTTC
CASGRTYEQYF
>-|-|TRBJ2-5|TRBV10-3
TGTGCCATCAGTGAGTCGACCGGGATTGGAGAGACCCAGTACTTC
CAISESTGIGETQYF
>-|-|TRBJ2-3|TRBV7-9
TGTGCCAGCAGCGAACTAGAAAGCACAGATACGCAGTATTTT
CASSELESTDTQYF
>few|-|TRBJ1-6|TRBV7-9
TGTGCCAGCAGTTTTGGACAGAATAATTCACCCCTCCACTTT
CASSFGQNNSPLHF
>-|-|TRBJ1-1|TRBV5-1
TGCGCCAGCAGACCGGGACCGCCCCGGGTGAACACTGAAGCTTTCTTT
CASRPGPPRVNTEAFF
>many|TRBD2|TRBJ2-1|TRBV6-1
TGTGCCAGCACTAGGACTAGCGGGGGCTACAATGAGCAGTTCTTC
CASTRTSGGYNEQFF
>few|TRBD1|TRBJ1-4|TRBV29-1
TGCAGCGTAGATACCGGGACAGGGGGAGAAAAACTGTTTTTT
CSVDTGTGGEKLFF
>many|TRBD1|TRBJ1-1|TRBV9
TGTGCCAGCAGCCCTACCCCGGGACAGCGTGAACCGACTTTCTTT
CASSPTPGQREPTFF
>-|-|TRBJ1-4|TRBV5-1
TGCGCCAGCAGCTTGAGACAGCTCTGGAAACTGTTTTTT
CASSLRQLWKLFF
>many|-|TRBJ1-2|TRBV10-1
TGCGCCAGCAGTGGGGCATATTTGGGTGGCTACACCTTC
CASSGAYLGGYTF
>few|TRBD1|TRBJ2-3|TRBV20-1
TGCAGTGCAGCACAGGGGACAGATACGCAGTATTTT
CSAAQGTDTQYF
>many|TRBD1|TRBJ1-5|TRBV20-1
TGCAGTGCGGGACGACAGGGGACTAGCAATCAGCCCCAGCATTTT
CSAGRQGTSNQPQHF
>-|TRBD2|TRBJ2-3|TRBV7-6
TGTGCCAGCAGCCCCACCTCTGGAAGCGGGGGCCCCACAGATACGCAGTATTTT
CASSPTSGSGGPTDTQYF
>once|-|TRBJ1-6|TRBV9
TGTGCCAGCAGCACCGGGACGGCAATTTCACCCCTCCACTTT
CASSTGTAISPLHF
>-|-|TRBJ2-3|TRBV29-1
TGCAGCGTTGACGAGGGAAAAGGTGCAGATACGCAGTATTTT
CSVDEGKGADTQYF
>-|-|TRBJ2-3|TRBV20-1
TGCAGTGCTCCACCTGTGCCTAGCTCAGATACGCAGTATTTT
CSAPPVPSSDTQYF
>-|-|TRBJ1-6|TRBV10-2
TGCGCCAGCCGTTCTACAATACAGGAATGGCGAGATAATTCACCCCTCCACTTT
CASRSTIQEWRDNSPLHF
>-|TRBD1|TRBJ2-3|TRBV20-1
TGCAGTGCTCCGAGGGGGCTTGAGCAGTATTTT
CSAPRGLEQYF
>-|-|TRBJ1-6|TRBV6-6
TGTGCCAGCAGTCCCGACGGGAGCTCCTATAATTCACCCCTCCACTTT
CASSPDGSSYNSPLHF
>-|-|TRBJ1-4|TRBV12-3/TRBV12-4
TGTGCCAGCAGTTTAAAGGCAGGTTCCAATGAAAAACTGTTTTTT
CASSLKAGSNEKLFF
>few|TRBD1|TRBJ2-7|TRBV7-6
TGTGCCAGCAGCTTAGCCGGACAGGACGAGCAGTACTTC
CASSLAGQDEQYF
>-|-|TRBJ1-2|TRBV19
TGTGCCACCCTACAAAACTATGGCTACACCTTC
CATLQNYGYTF
>few|TRBD1|TRBJ1-1|TRBV5-8
TGTGCCAGCCAGGTCGGGACAGGGAGCGGGAACACTGAAGCTTTCTTT
CASQVGTGSGNTEAFF